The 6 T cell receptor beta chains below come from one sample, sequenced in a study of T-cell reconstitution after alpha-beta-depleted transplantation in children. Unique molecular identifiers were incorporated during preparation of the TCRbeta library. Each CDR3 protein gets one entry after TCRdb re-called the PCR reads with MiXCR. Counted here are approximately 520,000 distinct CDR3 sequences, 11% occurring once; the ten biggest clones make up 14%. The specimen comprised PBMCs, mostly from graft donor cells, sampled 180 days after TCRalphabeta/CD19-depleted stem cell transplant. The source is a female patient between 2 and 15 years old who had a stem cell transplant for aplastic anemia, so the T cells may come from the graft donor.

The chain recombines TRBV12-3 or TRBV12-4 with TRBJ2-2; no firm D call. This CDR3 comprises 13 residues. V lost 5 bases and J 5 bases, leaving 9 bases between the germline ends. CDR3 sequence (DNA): TGTGCCAGCAGTACCTGGCCTACCGGGGAGCTGTTTTTT. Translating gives CASSTWPTGELFF.

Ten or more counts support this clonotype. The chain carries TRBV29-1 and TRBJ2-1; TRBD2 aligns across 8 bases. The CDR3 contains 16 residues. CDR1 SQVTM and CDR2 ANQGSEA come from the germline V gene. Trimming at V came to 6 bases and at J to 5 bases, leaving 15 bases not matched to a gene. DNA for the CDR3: TGCAGCGTCCCCCGGGATTCCGGGAGGGCCGACAATGAGCAGTTCTTC. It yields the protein CSVPRDSGRADNEQFF.

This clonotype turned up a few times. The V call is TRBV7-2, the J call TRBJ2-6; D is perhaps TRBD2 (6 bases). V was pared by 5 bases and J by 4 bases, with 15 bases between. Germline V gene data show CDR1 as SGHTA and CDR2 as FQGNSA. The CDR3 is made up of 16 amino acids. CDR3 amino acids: CASSERVSSGANVLTF. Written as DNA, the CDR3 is TGTGCCAGCAGCGAGCGGGTGAGCTCCGGGGCCAACGTCCTGACTTTC.

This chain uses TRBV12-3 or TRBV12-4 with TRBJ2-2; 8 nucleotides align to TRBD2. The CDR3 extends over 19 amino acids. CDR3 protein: CTCSFIAASGRLHTGELFF. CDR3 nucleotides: TGTACCTGCAGTTTTATCGCGGCCAGCGGGAGACTGCACACCGGGGAGCTGTTTTTT.

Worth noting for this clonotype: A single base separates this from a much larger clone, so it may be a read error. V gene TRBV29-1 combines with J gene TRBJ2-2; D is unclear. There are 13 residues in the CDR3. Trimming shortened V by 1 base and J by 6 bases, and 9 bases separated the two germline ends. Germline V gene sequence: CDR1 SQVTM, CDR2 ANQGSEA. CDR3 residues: CSVEGLGPGELFF. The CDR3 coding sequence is TGCAGCGTTGAAGGGTTAGGACCCGGGGAGCTGTTTTTT.

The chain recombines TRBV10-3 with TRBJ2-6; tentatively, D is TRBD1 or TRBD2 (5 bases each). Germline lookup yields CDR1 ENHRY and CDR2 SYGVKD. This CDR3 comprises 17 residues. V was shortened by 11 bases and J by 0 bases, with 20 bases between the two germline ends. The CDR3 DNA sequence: TGTGCCTCCTCCCCGGGGCAGGCCCCCTCTGGGGCCAACGTCCTGACTTTC. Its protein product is CASSPGQAPSGANVLTF.